This TCR beta chain was identified during a study of regulatory T cells in long-lasting Graves disease. Study-level information: The study counted Graves' disease as persistent given over 5 years of antithyroid drugs and positive TSH receptor antibodies.

Overall study findings and caveats: Fewer public clonotypes were shared by new patients (roughly 910) than by persistent patients (about 2,700). Analyses excluded thyroid tissue, covering peripheral blood alone.

Time point indicated: persistent/refractory GD, antithyroid drugs over 5 years with positive TRAb. From PBMCs, RNA was extracted and then used to make the TCR library. Building of the TCR beta libraries involved iRepertoire HTBI primers and Arm-PCR of CDR3 regions. Authors' data handling: Sequenced samples collectively carried roughly 60 TRBV and 14 to 15 TRBJ segments. TCRdb independently ran MiXCR on the multiplex PCR reads; one entry per CDR3 protein. These V and J calls derive from TCRdb rather than the authors' analysis. The top ten clones hold 7% to 9.5% of a sample with about 470,000 distinct CDR3 sequences, less than 25% of them seen once. The V gene's germline CDR1 is GTSNPN and CDR2 SVGIG (reference sequence). The CDR3 is 13 residues long. V gave up 8 bases and J gave up 4 bases, with 17 bases separating them. This clonotype was found a few times. Its antigen is unknown.

The material was peripheral blood mononuclear cells (PBMCs), obtained when the disease was refractory, from a patient treated with antithyroid drugs. V and J are TRBV30 and TRBJ1-1; perhaps TRBD1 as D (5 bases). The sequence was obtained from a female donor with Graves disease. The CDR3 region has the DNA TGTGCCAGGACGGGACCTTTGGGCACTGAAGCTTTCTTT. Translated: CARTGPLGTEAFF. The full variable domain, rest sourced from reference TRBV30 and TRBJ1-1, is SQTIHQWPATLVQPVGSPLSLECTVEGTSNPNLYWYRQAAGRGLQLLFYSVGIGQISSEVPQNLSASRPQDRQFILSSKKLLLSDSGFYLCARTGPLGTEAFFGQGTRLTVV.